One and the same sample provided the 10 T cell receptor beta chains below, sequenced in a study of cytomegalovirus exposure and HLA in healthy donors. Generated by immunoSEQ multiplex PCR, the TCRdb table keeps only in-frame clones and is missing some. The repertoire consists of 95,000 to 150,000 clones, with around 90% occurring once and the leading ten covering 1.9%. The source material was PBMCs. The receptors here all came from a young woman in good health and CMV-seronegative.

The chain links TRBV6-1 to TRBJ2-1, with 12 positions matching TRBD2. The CDR3 runs to 14 residues. V gave up 3 bases and J gave up 9 bases; unmatched junction bases: 3. Germline CDR1 MNHNS, CDR2 SASEGT. CDR3 sequence: CASSETSGRVEQFF. CDR3 coding DNA: TGTGCCAGCAGTGAGACTAGCGGGAGAGTTGAGCAGTTCTTC.

The rearrangement links TRBV2 to TRBJ2-7, with 9 bases matching TRBD2. From germline, CDR1 is SNHLY and CDR2 FYNNEI. V shed 1 base and J 2 bases; nucleotides not matched to a gene: 3. The CDR3 is 15 amino acids. The DNA for the CDR3 is TGTGCCAGCAGTGAAGAAGGACTAGCGCCCTACGAGCAGTACTTC. Amino acids: CASSEEGLAPYEQYF.

This chain connects TRBV9 to TRBJ2-2; TRBD1 agrees at 10 bases. The CDR3 is made up of 16 amino acids. The germline V gene encodes CDR1 SGDLS and CDR2 YYNGEE. The V and J ends lost 4 bases and 5 bases, in that order; junction bases with no gene match: 8. CDR3 region: CASSKRDRGRTGELFF. The CDR3 DNA reads as TGTGCCAGCAGCAAGCGGGACAGGGGAAGAACCGGGGAGCTGTTTTTT.

The chain is built from TRBV4-3 and TRBJ1-1; D not certain. The CDR3 runs to 14 residues. V was cut by 1 base and J by 1 base, with 7 bases left in between. The germline CDR1 and CDR2 sequences are LGHNA and YSLEER. The CDR3 here is CASSQGRWNTEAFF. Written as DNA, the CDR3 is TGCGCCAGCAGCCAAGGCAGGTGGAACACTGAAGCTTTCTTT.

This chain uses TRBV7-6 with TRBJ2-3, with 12 bases identical to TRBD2. This CDR3 has 19 amino acids. V lost 5 bases and J lost 3; bases outside the gene matches: 15. CDR1 is SGHVS, CDR2 FNYEAQ, per germline. CDR3 bases: TGTGCCAGCAGCACCCGAATGTACACTAGCGGGAGGATTACAGATACGCAGTATTTT. It codes for CASSTRMYTSGRITDTQYF.

The J gene is TRBJ1-5, the V gene TRBV18, with a possible D match to TRBD1 (5 bases). The V gene's germline CDR1 is KGHSH and CDR2 LQKENI. The germline V and J ends were trimmed by 3 bases and 3 bases, with 12 bases remaining between them. The CDR3 is 15 residues long. The CDR3 sequence is CASSPEGLNNQPQHF. Written as DNA, the CDR3 is TGTGCCAGCTCACCGGAGGGACTGAACAATCAGCCCCAGCATTTT.

The CDR3 here is CASSFSVGTSFNEQFF. DNA for the CDR3: TGTGCCAGCAGCTTTTCCGTCGGGACTAGCTTCAATGAGCAGTTCTTC. J is TRBJ2-1 and V is TRBV13, with 9 bases lining up with TRBD2. V gave up 3 bases and J gave up 6 bases; unmatched junction bases: 9. CDR1 is PRHDT, CDR2 FYEKMQ, per germline (reference sequence). This CDR3 has 16 residues.

The chain links TRBV4-3 to TRBJ2-7; D uncertain. CDR3 length equals 16 residues. Germline V gene lookup returns CDR1 LGHNA and CDR2 YSLEER. V was pared by 1 base and J by 0 bases, with 13 bases between. CDR3 nucleotide sequence: TGCGCCAGCAGCCAAGCGACGGGTAAAAACTCCTACGAGCAGTACTTC. Its protein is CASSQATGKNSYEQYF.

The CDR3, as DNA: TGCGCCAGCAGCCAAGATAACCCGACTAGCGGGAGTGACGAGACCCAGTACTTC. This encodes CASSQDNPTSGSDETQYF. V usage is TRBV4-3 and J usage is TRBJ2-5; 12 nucleotides match TRBD2. This CDR3 comprises 18 residues. V lost 0 bases and J lost 5; bases outside the gene matches: 10. Germline lookup yields CDR1 LGHNA and CDR2 YSLEER.

This chain uses TRBV28 with TRBJ2-4; 8 bases line up with TRBD1. The CDR3 totals 15 residues. V shed 5 bases and J 2 bases; nucleotides not matched to a gene: 5. From germline, CDR1 is MDHEN and CDR2 SYDVKM. CDR3 coding DNA: TGTGCCAGCAGTGTAGGACAGGGTCCCAAAAACATTCAGTACTTC. Protein: CASSVGQGPKNIQYF.